Presented here are 8 T cell receptor beta chains from one specimen sequenced in a study of shared clonotypes between healthy human individuals. TCRdb keeps only in-frame clones here, not all; method: immunoSEQ multiplex PCR. The sample lists approximately 640,000 clones, around 91% seen once, with 34% in the top ten. The sample taken for sequencing was memory CD8+ T cells from PBMCs. Subset in this sample: CD45RO+ cells pooled with CCR7-negative TemRA cells. The receptors were sampled from a man aged 18 to 30 in good health. Some clones in this sample may be carry-over from other donors' samples.

This chain uses TRBV28 with TRBJ2-5; tentative D call: TRBD1 (5 bases). Trimming pared 6 bases from V and 4 bases from J, leaving 9 bases between. The CDR3 has 12 amino acids. Germline loops: CDR1 MDHEN, CDR2 SYDVKM. In DNA form, the CDR3 reads TGTGCCAGCAGCAGGGTGGGAGAGACCCAGTACTTC. Its protein is CASSRVGETQYF.

This clone turned up a few times. This chain joins TRBV7-9 and TRBJ1-1; TRBD1 aligns across 7 bases. V was clipped by 8 bases and J by 1 base; unmatched bases: 4. The CDR3 spans 13 residues. Germline values: CDR1 SEHNR, CDR2 FQNEAQ (reference sequence). DNA of the CDR3: TGTGCCAGCGAGGGACAGAAGAACACTGAAGCTTTCTTT. It translates to CASEGQKNTEAFF.

The genes are TRBV28 and TRBJ2-2, with D perhaps TRBD1 (6 bases). Trimming stripped 6 bases from V and 4 bases from J, with 15 bases between. This CDR3 has 15 residues. CDR1 is MDHEN and CDR2 is SYDVKM in the germline V gene. CDR3 sequence reads: CASRISDSFTGELFF. The CDR3 nucleotides are TGTGCCAGCAGAATCTCGGACAGCTTCACCGGGGAGCTGTTTTTT.

The sample holds one count of this clone. The chain uses TRBV7-9 and TRBJ2-5; D remains unclear. The V end lost 5 bases, the J end lost 5 bases, and 12 bases lay between the germline ends. Germline assignment: CDR1 SEHNR and CDR2 FQNEAQ (reference sequence). CDR3 length: 13 amino acids. CDR3 sequence reads: CASSNLERETQYF. The DNA for the CDR3 is TGTGCCAGCAGCAACTTAGAGAGGGAGACCCAGTACTTC.

The chain uses TRBV2 and TRBJ2-1; 8 nucleotides line up with TRBD1. With V trimmed by 1 base and J by 7 bases, 9 bases remained unmatched. The CDR3 consists of 16 residues. CDR1 is SNHLY and CDR2 is FYNNEI in the germline V gene. In nucleotides, the CDR3 is TGTGCCAGCAGTGAAGACCCAGGGGGCAGATTAAATGAGCAGTTCTTC. Amino acid sequence: CASSEDPGGRLNEQFF.

The gene calls are TRBV7-9 and TRBJ2-2; possibly TRBD2 for D (6 bases). Deletions cut 8 bases from V and 4 bases from J, with 14 bases between. Germline CDR1 and CDR2: SEHNR and FQNEAQ (reference sequence). The CDR3 has 14 amino acids. As DNA, the CDR3 is TGTGCCAGCTGGGGACTCGGACCCACCGGGGAGCTGTTTTTT. This sequence encodes CASWGLGPTGELFF.

This clone was observed once. CDR3 amino acids: CASSEGLAEYNEQFF. For the CDR3, the DNA is TGTGCCAGCAGCGAAGGACTAGCGGAGTACAATGAGCAGTTCTTC. The chain employs TRBV7-7 and TRBJ2-1; TRBD2 aligns across 10 bases. Germline V gene lookup returns CDR1 SSHAT and CDR2 FNYEAQ (reference sequence). V was clipped by 5 bases and J by 4 bases; unmatched bases: 5. The CDR3 has 15 residues.

The V call is TRBV5-1, the J call TRBJ2-2; D is uncertain. This CDR3 is built from 14 residues. The V and J ends lost 0 bases and 5 bases respectively, with 8 bases between them. CDR1 and CDR2 (germline): SGHRS, YFSETQ. In DNA, the CDR3 is TGCGCCAGCAGCTTGGAATGGCTTACCGGGGAGCTGTTTTTT. Its protein product is CASSLEWLTGELFF.